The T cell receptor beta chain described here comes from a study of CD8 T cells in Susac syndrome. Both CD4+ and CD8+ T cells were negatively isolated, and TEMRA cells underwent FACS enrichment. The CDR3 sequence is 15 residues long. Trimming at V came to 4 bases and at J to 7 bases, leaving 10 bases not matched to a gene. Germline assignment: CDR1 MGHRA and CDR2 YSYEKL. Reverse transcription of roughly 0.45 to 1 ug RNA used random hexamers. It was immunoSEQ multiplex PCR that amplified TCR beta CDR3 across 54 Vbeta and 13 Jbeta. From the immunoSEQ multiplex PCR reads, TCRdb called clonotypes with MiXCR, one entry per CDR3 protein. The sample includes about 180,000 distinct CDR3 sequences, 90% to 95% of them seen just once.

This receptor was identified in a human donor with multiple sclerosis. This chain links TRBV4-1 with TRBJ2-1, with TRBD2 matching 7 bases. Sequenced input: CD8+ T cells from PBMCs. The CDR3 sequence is CASSPSGREGNEQFF. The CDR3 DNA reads TGCGCCAGCAGCCCGAGTGGGAGGGAGGGTAATGAGCAGTTCTTC.